This T cell receptor (beta chain) was found in a study of blood T cells in healthy people across ages. Findings of the study overall: Fewer expanded clones and more diversity marked long-lived versus aged donors. Naive and antigen-experienced cells were not separated, limiting conclusive comparison. Strong correlation existed between TCR beta diversity and naive T cell percentage.

Using a J-beta primer mix together with a sample-barcoded 5' primer, a second PCR was run for roughly 6 to 12 cycles. TCRdb called the 5' RACE reads again in MiXCR, with one record for every CDR3 protein. The sample has some 790,000 distinct CDR3 sequences; about 28% are singletons. The CDR3 length is 19 residues. The ends were cut back, 6 bases at V and 0 bases at J, with 24 bases in the middle. CDR1 is SNHLY and CDR2 is FYNNEI in the germline V gene. In its sample, this clonotype was seen many times. Its specificity is not known. The TCR sequence derives from a woman aged 80 or over in good health. The chain has TRBV2 and TRBJ2-4; possible D gene TRBD1, 5 bases. The sample taken for sequencing was blood. The CDR3 reads CASRENRTSMNLAKNIQYF. As DNA, the CDR3 is TGTGCCAGCAGGGAGAACAGGACATCTATGAATCTAGCCAAAAACATTCAGTACTTC. The whole variable domain, filled in from reference TRBV2 and TRBJ2-4, reads EPEVTQTPSHQVTQMGQEVILRCVPISNHLYFYWYRQILGQKVEFLVSFYNNEISEKSEIFDDQFSVERPDGSNFTLKIRSTKLEDSAMYFCASRENRTSMNLAKNIQYFGAGTRLSVL.